Presented here are 3 T cell receptor beta chains from one specimen sequenced in a study of shared clonotypes between healthy human individuals. Clones were read by immunoSEQ multiplex PCR, and TCRdb kept only the in-frame ones, dropping some. The sample contains millions of clones, about 92% of which appear only once. Sequencing was performed on naive CD4+ T cells sorted from blood. As to subset: CD45RA+ positively selected. The receptors come from a man aged 18 to 30 in good health.

V is TRBV15 and J is TRBJ2-7; 8 bases map to TRBD1. The germline CDR1 and CDR2 sequences are LNHNV and YYDKDF (reference sequence). The CDR3 contains 13 residues. Losses at the gene ends were 11 bases for V and 3 bases for J; bases not matched to a gene: 9. The CDR3 is CAAGTGLNYEQYF. CDR3 DNA sequence: TGTGCCGCTGGGACAGGACTAAACTACGAGCAGTACTTC.

The chain has TRBV13 and TRBJ2-2, with TRBD2 matching 10 bases. Germline V CDR1 and CDR2: PRHDT, FYEKMQ (reference sequence). The CDR3 is 15 amino acids. V trimming: 8 bases; J trimming: 1 base; junction bases outside the gene matches: 4. The CDR3 nucleotides are TGTGCCAGCGGCGGACTAGCGGAGAACACCGGGGAGCTGTTTTTT. It encodes CASGGLAENTGELFF.

The chain combines TRBV13 with TRBJ1-6; D uncertain. The CDR3 contains 16 residues. Germline V gene data show CDR1 as PRHDT and CDR2 as FYEKMQ (reference sequence). Trimming left V 1 base short and J 5 bases short, with 12 bases between. CDR3: CASSLVKELDNSPLHF. The CDR3, as DNA: TGTGCCAGCAGCTTAGTCAAGGAGTTGGATAATTCACCCCTCCACTTT.